The 20 T cell receptor beta chains listed next were all sequenced from one sample in a study of sequential checkpoint blockade in melanoma. Treatment given: randomized to nivolumab then ipilimumab (arm A) or the reverse (arm B). Profiling relied on immunoSEQ multiplex PCR, and the TCRdb table lists in-frame clones only, not all of them. Of fewer than 30,000 clones listed, 83% are singletons. Sequenced material: CD8+ T cells sorted from blood (inferred from file names), taken from a patient given nivolumab and ipilimumab in sequence. Receptors originate from a human donor with melanoma.

This clone was found a few times. The gene calls are TRBV6-5 and TRBJ1-1, with a tentative D call TRBD1 (5 bases). The CDR3 length is 13 residues. Trimming stripped 5 bases from V and 7 bases from J, with 14 bases between. Germline lookup yields CDR1 MNHEY and CDR2 SVGAGI. The CDR3 DNA follows: TGTGCCAGCAGTAACCTCTGGACAAGTGAAGCTTTCTTT. The encoded protein is CASSNLWTSEAFF.

The V call is TRBV9, the J call TRBJ2-3, with 7 positions matching TRBD2. Unmatched junction bases numbered 11, after V lost 0 bases and J lost 4 bases. The CDR3 consists of 17 residues. CDR1 SGDLS and CDR2 YYNGEE come from the germline V gene. In nucleotides, the CDR3 is TGTGCCAGCAGCGTAGAGTCGGGCGGGAGTGCTTCAGATACGCAGTATTTT. Translation: CASSVESGGSASDTQYF.

The chain employs TRBV5-4 and TRBJ1-2; no clear D gene. The ends were cut back, 2 bases at V and 6 bases at J, with 17 bases in the middle. CDR1 and CDR2 from the germline V gene are SGHNT and YYREEE (reference sequence). The CDR3 length is 15 residues. The CDR3 sequence: CASSLSAGSPHGYTF. The DNA for the CDR3 is TGTGCCAGCAGCTTATCCGCGGGCAGCCCCCATGGCTACACCTTC.

In DNA, the CDR3 is TGTGCCAGCAACCCACAGGGGTACCAAGAGACCCAGTACTTC. Protein product: CASNPQGYQETQYF. V usage is TRBV5-6 and J usage is TRBJ2-5; TRBD1 aligns across 7 bases. With 6 bases clipped from V and 0 bases from J, the junction kept 5 bases outside the gene matches. Per germline, CDR1 SGHDT and CDR2 YYEEEE. This CDR3 spans 14 amino acids. Supplemented by reference TRBV5-6 and TRBJ2-5, the full variable domain reads DAGVTQSPTHLIKTRGQQVTLRCSPKSGHDTVSWYQQALGQGPQFIFQYYEEEERQRGNFPDRFSGHQFPNYSSELNVNALLLGDSALYLCASNPQGYQETQYFGPGTRLLVL.

Only one count was recorded for this clone. The rearrangement links TRBV6-5 to TRBJ1-1; 7 nucleotides agree with TRBD1. This CDR3 comprises 14 residues. J was trimmed by 0 bases and V by 5 bases; bases with no gene match: 3. Looked up from germline, CDR1 is MNHEY and CDR2 is SVGAGI. The CDR3 nucleotides are TGTGCCAGCAGTAGACAGGGATTGAACACTGAAGCTTTCTTT. Encoded protein: CASSRQGLNTEAFF.

V is TRBV7-6 and J is TRBJ2-1; 9 bases align to TRBD1. Looked up from germline, CDR1 is SGHVS and CDR2 is FNYEAQ. J lost 6 bases, V lost 1 base, and 10 bases had no gene match. The CDR3 spans 17 residues. In nucleotides, the CDR3 is TGTGCCAGCAGCTTAGTATCCCGCGGGGGACAGGGCAATGAGCAGTTCTTC. This encodes CASSLVSRGGQGNEQFF.

This clone was picked up a small number of times. The chain combines TRBV7-9 with TRBJ1-2; D remains ambiguous. The V and J ends lost 1 base and 8 bases respectively, with 14 bases between them. The CDR3 is made up of 14 amino acids. Germline V CDR1 and CDR2: SEHNR, FQNEAQ (reference sequence). CDR3: CASSLGEAFFGYTF. CDR3 coding DNA: TGTGCCAGCAGCTTAGGGGAGGCTTTCTTCGGCTACACCTTC. Full variable domain (missing parts from reference TRBV7-9 and TRBJ1-2): DTGVSQNPRHKITKRGQNVTFRCDPISEHNRLYWYRQTLGQGPEFLTYFQNEAQLEKSRLLSDRFSAERPKGSFSTLEIQRTEQGDSAMYLCASSLGEAFFGYTFGSGTRLTVV.

The genes are TRBV6-4 and TRBJ1-5, with 7 bases fitting TRBD1. Trimming at V came to 6 bases and at J to 2 bases, leaving 7 bases not matched to a gene. CDR3 size: 15 residues. The germline gives CDR1 MRHNA, CDR2 SNTAGT. The DNA of the CDR3 is TGTGCCAGCAGCCCCCAGGGGGGTGGCAATCAGCCCCAGCATTTT. Translation gives CASSPQGGGNQPQHF.

The V call is TRBV5-4, the J call TRBJ1-6, with 7 positions matching TRBD1. This CDR3 comprises 15 residues. Germline loops: CDR1 SGHNT, CDR2 YYREEE (reference sequence). Unmatched junction bases numbered 7, after V lost 4 bases and J lost 6 bases. The CDR3 here is CASSQPGTVNSPLHF. The CDR3 DNA reads TGTGCCAGCAGCCAACCCGGGACAGTTAATTCACCCCTCCACTTT.

The J gene is TRBJ1-6, the V gene TRBV19, with D maybe TRBD1 (5 bases). The CDR3 runs 15 residues. The V end lost 1 base, the J end lost 6 bases, and 10 bases lay between the germline ends. The germline V gene encodes CDR1 LNHDA and CDR2 SQIVND (reference sequence). CDR3 DNA: TGTGCCAGTAGTATAGTTCGGCAGGGTAATTCACCCCTCCACTTT. Translation: CASSIVRQGNSPLHF.

This clone was counted a single time. The CDR3 nucleotides read TGTGCCAGCGGGCTGACAGGGACTAATGAAAAACTGTTTTTT. Its protein is CASGLTGTNEKLFF. This chain joins TRBV9 and TRBJ1-4; 7 nucleotides align to TRBD1. The germline gives CDR1 SGDLS, CDR2 YYNGEE. CDR3 size: 14 residues. V lost 7 bases to trimming and J lost 2 bases; unmatched junction nucleotides: 5.

The V call is TRBV4-1, the J call TRBJ2-1; TRBD1 might be the D (5 bases). Germline CDR1 and CDR2: MGHRA and YSYEKL. The CDR3 contains 14 residues. Trimming took 0 bases from V and 11 from J, leaving 14 bases between them. CDR3 protein: CASSQELDTPQQFF. The CDR3 bases are TGCGCCAGCAGCCAAGAATTGGACACACCTCAGCAGTTCTTC.

The chain recombines TRBV28 with TRBJ2-7; TRBD1 agrees at 7 bases. Trimming removed 6 bases from V and 0 bases from J; junction bases left unmatched: 5. CDR1 and CDR2 from the germline V gene are MDHEN and SYDVKM. This CDR3 region has 14 residues. The CDR3 coding sequence is TGTGCCAGCAGGTTAGACAGGGACTCCTACGAGCAGTACTTC. This encodes CASRLDRDSYEQYF.

This chain connects TRBV7-3 to TRBJ2-2, with D uncertain. Germline V gene data show CDR1 as SGHTA and CDR2 as FQGTGA. Deletions cut 0 bases from V and 4 bases from J, with 6 bases between. The CDR3 loop spans 14 amino acids. The CDR3 reads CASSLTSGTGELFF. Here the CDR3 DNA reads TGTGCCAGCAGCTTAACGTCCGGCACCGGGGAGCTGTTTTTT.

V is TRBV7-9 and J is TRBJ2-3; D is ambiguous. The CDR3 loop spans 13 amino acids. Looked up from germline, CDR1 is SEHNR and CDR2 is FQNEAQ (reference sequence). Trimming stripped 8 bases from V and 2 bases from J, with 11 bases between. The CDR3, as DNA: TGTGCCAGCCTTTTACCAGTCACAGATACGCAGTATTTT. It yields the protein CASLLPVTDTQYF. Combining the CDR3 with reference TRBV7-9 and TRBJ2-3 gives the whole variable domain DTGVSQNPRHKITKRGQNVTFRCDPISEHNRLYWYRQTLGQGPEFLTYFQNEAQLEKSRLLSDRFSAERPKGSFSTLEIQRTEQGDSAMYLCASLLPVTDTQYFGPGTRLTVL.

This rearrangement joins TRBV4-3 to TRBJ1-2, with unresolved D. The CDR3 length is 14 residues. V was pared by 0 bases and J by 6 bases, with 11 bases between. The germline V gene encodes CDR1 LGHNA and CDR2 YSLEER. The CDR3 spells CASSQDRAPNGYTF. The CDR3 coding sequence is TGCGCCAGCAGCCAAGATCGAGCCCCTAATGGCTACACCTTC.

V usage is TRBV7-8 and J usage is TRBJ2-5; 14 bases align to TRBD2. CDR1 and CDR2 from the germline V gene are SGHVS and FQNEAQ. This CDR3 contains 16 residues. With 5 bases clipped from V and 1 base from J, the junction kept 3 bases outside the gene matches. CDR3 amino acids: CASSPGLAGGQETQYF. DNA of the CDR3: TGTGCCAGCAGCCCAGGACTAGCGGGGGGCCAAGAGACCCAGTACTTC.

The gene calls are TRBV9 and TRBJ1-1, with a weak D call TRBD1 (5 bases). The CDR3 spans 17 residues. The V end lost 4 bases, the J end lost 4 bases, and 23 bases lay between the germline ends. Germline V gene data show CDR1 as SGDLS and CDR2 as YYNGEE. The CDR3 nucleotides are TGTGCCAGCAGCCTCTCCCGGGACGCCGGGGGGGGCACTGAAGCTTTCTTT. It encodes CASSLSRDAGGGTEAFF. Using reference TRBV9 and TRBJ1-1 for the parts outside the CDR3, the full variable domain is DSGVTQTPKHLITATGQRVTLRCSPRSGDLSVYWYQQSLDQGLQFLIQYYNGEERAKGNILERFSAQQFPDLHSELNLSSLELGDSALYFCASSLSRDAGGGTEAFFGQGTRLTVV.

CDR3 nucleotide sequence: TGCGCCAGCAGCCAAGCCGGGACACATAACACTGAAGCTTTCTTT. Translated: CASSQAGTHNTEAFF. The chain uses TRBV4-1 and TRBJ1-1; a weak D match, TRBD1 (6 bases). Germline lookup yields CDR1 MGHRA and CDR2 YSYEKL. The CDR3 runs to 15 residues. The V and J ends lost 1 base and 2 bases respectively, with 11 bases between them.

The rearrangement uses TRBV6-1 and TRBJ1-2; D gene uncertain. V lost 2 bases to trimming and J lost 8 bases, with 18 bases between them. This CDR3 region has 15 residues. Per germline, CDR1 MNHNS and CDR2 SASEGT. This CDR3 reads CASSESALNVAGYTF. CDR3 nucleotide sequence: TGTGCCAGCAGTGAATCCGCCTTAAACGTAGCGGGCTACACCTTC.